This is a list of T cell receptor beta chains from one sample in a study of control samples from healthy donors and cancer patients. Some clones are missing from TCRdb's copy, which holds only in-frame ones; the method was immunoSEQ multiplex PCR. The table shows 100,000 or so clones, with roughly nine tenths occurring only once. The source material was blood. These receptor sequences come from a woman aged 25-40 years in good health. Both conserved end residues are part of each CDR3. A D gene is named only where the DNA matches it firmly. The size field is filled for only some rows; it gives once, few, many or a size class.

j_gene: TRBJ2-1; abundance: -; v_gene: TRBV6-1; d_gene: -; CDR3nt: TGTGCCAGCAGTGAAGATCGGGGGAATGAGGGTAGGGAGCAGTTCTTC; CDR3aa: CASSEDRGNEGREQFF
j_gene: TRBJ1-2; abundance: -; v_gene: TRBV7-8; d_gene: -; CDR3nt: TGTGCCAGCAGCCTTATTCTAGGGCAGGTGTACTATGGCTACACCTTC; CDR3aa: CASSLILGQVYYGYTF
j_gene: TRBJ1-3; abundance: -; v_gene: TRBV9; d_gene: TRBD1; CDR3nt: TGTGCCAGCAGCGTACAGGGGGCCACTGGAAACACCATATATTTT; CDR3aa: CASSVQGATGNTIYF
j_gene: TRBJ2-3; abundance: once; v_gene: TRBV28; d_gene: TRBD1; CDR3nt: TGTGCCAGCAGTTCAGGAGGGACAGGGGATACAGATACGCAGTATTTT; CDR3aa: CASSSGGTGDTDTQYF
j_gene: TRBJ1-5; abundance: once; v_gene: TRBV6-5; d_gene: TRBD1; CDR3nt: TGTGCCAGCAGTACCAGGGGGAATGGCAATCAGCCCCAGCATTTT; CDR3aa: CASSTRGNGNQPQHF
j_gene: TRBJ2-7; abundance: -; v_gene: TRBV5-1; d_gene: -; CDR3nt: TGCGCCAGCAGCTTGGATGGGGGCGAGCAGTACTTC; CDR3aa: CASSLDGGEQYF
j_gene: TRBJ1-6; abundance: -; v_gene: TRBV5-1; d_gene: -; CDR3nt: TGCGCCAGCAGCCTGGATGGTGCTATGGAGAATTCACCCCTCCACTTT; CDR3aa: CASSLDGAMENSPLHF
j_gene: TRBJ1-6; abundance: -; v_gene: TRBV3-1/TRBV3-2; d_gene: -; CDR3nt: TGTGCCAGCCGTCGGTTGGCAGTTAATTCACCCCTCCACTTT; CDR3aa: CASRRLAVNSPLHF
j_gene: TRBJ1-2; abundance: -; v_gene: TRBV3-1/TRBV3-2; d_gene: TRBD1; CDR3nt: TGTGCCAGCAGCCTCGGGACAGCCGACACCTATGGCTACACCTTC; CDR3aa: CASSLGTADTYGYTF
j_gene: TRBJ2-3; abundance: -; v_gene: TRBV11-2; d_gene: -; CDR3nt: TGTGCCAGCAGCTTAGTGGGTAAAGATACGCAGTATTTT; CDR3aa: CASSLVGKDTQYF
j_gene: TRBJ1-5; abundance: -; v_gene: TRBV2; d_gene: TRBD1; CDR3nt: TGTGCCAGCAGTGGAGGGGGCGCTGGGCAGCCCCAGCATTTT; CDR3aa: CASSGGGAGQPQHF
j_gene: TRBJ2-7; abundance: -; v_gene: TRBV4-1; d_gene: -; CDR3nt: TGCGCCAGCAGCTGGGCTAGCTCCTACGAGCAGTACTTC; CDR3aa: CASSWASSYEQYF
j_gene: TRBJ2-2; abundance: -; v_gene: TRBV28; d_gene: TRBD1; CDR3nt: TGTGCCAGCAGTTTGGCCGGACAGGACGCGAACACCGGGGAGCTGTTTTTT; CDR3aa: CASSLAGQDANTGELFF
j_gene: TRBJ2-1; abundance: -; v_gene: TRBV6-1; d_gene: -; CDR3nt: TGTGCCAGCAGTGAAGTATTCAATGAGCAGTTCTTC; CDR3aa: CASSEVFNEQFF
j_gene: TRBJ1-2; abundance: -; v_gene: TRBV5-5; d_gene: -; CDR3nt: TGTGCCAGCAGCTTGGCCGGCGTAAACGGGGGCTACACCTTC; CDR3aa: CASSLAGVNGGYTF
j_gene: TRBJ1-1; abundance: -; v_gene: TRBV4-2; d_gene: TRBD1; CDR3nt: TGTGCCAGCAGCCAACCGCAGGGGGTGATGAACACTGAAGCTTTCTTT; CDR3aa: CASSQPQGVMNTEAFF
j_gene: TRBJ2-1; abundance: -; v_gene: TRBV12-3/TRBV12-4; d_gene: -; CDR3nt: TGTGCCAGCAGGGTCCGCAATGAGCAGTTCTTC; CDR3aa: CASRVRNEQFF
j_gene: TRBJ1-2; abundance: -; v_gene: TRBV6-5; d_gene: TRBD1; CDR3nt: TGTGCCAGCAGTCGCTCAGGGGGAGCTAACTATGGCTACACCTTC; CDR3aa: CASSRSGGANYGYTF
j_gene: TRBJ2-7; abundance: -; v_gene: TRBV28; d_gene: TRBD1; CDR3nt: TGTGCCAGCATCTTGGGGGGGACAGGGGCCTACGAGCAGTACTTC; CDR3aa: CASILGGTGAYEQYF
j_gene: TRBJ1-6; abundance: -; v_gene: TRBV19; d_gene: TRBD1; CDR3nt: TGTGCCAGTAGATACCCGGGACAGGACTATTCACCCCTCCACTTT; CDR3aa: CASRYPGQDYSPLHF
j_gene: TRBJ1-2; abundance: -; v_gene: TRBV10-3; d_gene: -; CDR3nt: TGTGCCATCAGTGAGAGTCTGTTCCTGGGGGGCTACACCTTC; CDR3aa: CAISESLFLGGYTF
j_gene: TRBJ1-5; abundance: -; v_gene: TRBV7-9; d_gene: TRBD1; CDR3nt: TGTGCCAGCAGCATGGGGCAGGGGGCGAATCAGCCCCAGCATTTT; CDR3aa: CASSMGQGANQPQHF
j_gene: TRBJ1-4; abundance: once; v_gene: TRBV10-1; d_gene: TRBD1; CDR3nt: TGCGCCAGCAGTGAGTCAGGGGGCGTCGGTGAAAAACTGTTTTTT; CDR3aa: CASSESGGVGEKLFF
j_gene: TRBJ2-7; abundance: -; v_gene: TRBV2; d_gene: -; CDR3nt: TGTGCCAGCACCTCTGAGGGGCAGAATATCGGGCAGTACTTC; CDR3aa: CASTSEGQNIGQYF
j_gene: TRBJ1-2; abundance: -; v_gene: TRBV6-2/TRBV6-3; d_gene: TRBD1; CDR3nt: TGTGCCAGCAGCTCTATCCGGGACAGGAATAACTATGGCTACACCTTC; CDR3aa: CASSSIRDRNNYGYTF
j_gene: TRBJ1-1; abundance: -; v_gene: TRBV5-1; d_gene: -; CDR3nt: TGCGCCAGCAGCCTTGGGGGGAGCACTGAAGCTTTCTTT; CDR3aa: CASSLGGSTEAFF
j_gene: TRBJ2-2; abundance: -; v_gene: TRBV5-1; d_gene: -; CDR3nt: TGCGCCAGCAGCTTGTTATCGGGGGCCGACACCGGGGAGCTGTTTTTT; CDR3aa: CASSLLSGADTGELFF
j_gene: TRBJ2-1; abundance: -; v_gene: TRBV11-3; d_gene: TRBD2; CDR3nt: TGTGCCAGCAGCTTAGCCCCTAGCGGGGGTAATGAGCAGTTCTTC; CDR3aa: CASSLAPSGGNEQFF